This T cell receptor beta chain was retrieved from a study of T cell responses to AZD1222 COVID-19 vaccine. The study, taken as a whole, reports: Following two doses of AZD1222, Spike-specific TCR breadth and depth rose. The study found vaccine-associated CD4 TCRs spanning spike, dominant at 160-218 and 743-854. Reports indicate that nearly half of spike-specific TCRs are directed at unmutated variant regions. The peak T cell response came first, and repertoires were sampled only after it.

Of note for this clone: As yet, its antigen is unknown.

Profiling relied on immunoSEQ multiplex PCR, and the TCRdb table lists in-frame clones only, not all of them. The sample holds around 200,000 clones, about 91% seen once. V lost 6 bases, J lost 3 bases, and 8 bases lay in between. This CDR3 region has 13 residues. The sequence derives from an adult in good health. Here the sequenced sample was peripheral blood, taken on day 0 of AZD1222 vaccination. The rearrangement joins TRBV12-3 or TRBV12-4 to TRBJ1-4; D is possibly TRBD1 (5 bases). In DNA form, the CDR3 reads TGTGCCAGCAGCTGGGGGTCTAATGAAAAACTGTTTTTT. It yields the protein CASSWGSNEKLFF.